This T cell receptor beta chain derives from a study of blood T cell repertoires in COVID-19. The method was immunoSEQ multiplex PCR; TCRdb's version includes in-frame clones alone and lacks a portion of them. The sample holds about 310,000 clones, about 89% seen once. V gave up 7 bases and J gave up 2 bases, with 8 bases separating them. Germline CDR1 reads SNHLY; CDR2 reads FYNNEI. CDR3 length: 13 amino acids. Sequenced sample: PBMCs or T cells enriched from blood (not recorded which). J is TRBJ2-2 and V is TRBV2; D ambiguous. This clonotype was sampled from a man aged 55 to 70 who had recovered from COVID-19. The CDR3 coding sequence is TGTGCCAGCACATCAAAAAACACCGGGGAGCTGTTTTTT. It codes for CASTSKNTGELFF. The full variable domain, completed using reference TRBV2 and TRBJ2-2, is EPEVTQTPSHQVTQMGQEVILRCVPISNHLYFYWYRQILGQKVEFLVSFYNNEISEKSEIFDDQFSVERPDGSNFTLKIRSTKLEDSAMYFCASTSKNTGELFFGEGSRLTVL.